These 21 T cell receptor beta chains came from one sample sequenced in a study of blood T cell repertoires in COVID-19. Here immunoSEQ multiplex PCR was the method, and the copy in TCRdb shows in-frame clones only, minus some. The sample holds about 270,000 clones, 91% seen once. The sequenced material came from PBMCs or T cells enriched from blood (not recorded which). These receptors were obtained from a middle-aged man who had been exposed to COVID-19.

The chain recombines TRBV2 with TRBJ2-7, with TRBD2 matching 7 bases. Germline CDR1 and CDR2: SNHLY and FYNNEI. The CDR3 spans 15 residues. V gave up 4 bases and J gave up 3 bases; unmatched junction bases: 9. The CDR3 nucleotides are TGTGCCAGCAGTGTTGTCCCGGGAGGCGTCTACGAGCAGTACTTC. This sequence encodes CASSVVPGGVYEQYF.

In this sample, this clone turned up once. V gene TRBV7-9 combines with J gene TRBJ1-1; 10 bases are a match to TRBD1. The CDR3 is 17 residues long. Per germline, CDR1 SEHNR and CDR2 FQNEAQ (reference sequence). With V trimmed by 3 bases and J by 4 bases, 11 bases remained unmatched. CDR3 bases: TGTGCCAGCAGCTTGCGGGGACAGGGGTTCTTAAGCACTGAAGCTTTCTTT. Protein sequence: CASSLRGQGFLSTEAFF.

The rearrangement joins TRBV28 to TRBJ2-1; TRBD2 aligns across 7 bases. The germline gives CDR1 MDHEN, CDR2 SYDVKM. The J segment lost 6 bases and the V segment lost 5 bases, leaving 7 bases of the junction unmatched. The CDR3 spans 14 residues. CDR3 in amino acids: CASSLTGGRNEQFF. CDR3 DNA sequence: TGTGCCAGCAGTCTGACGGGAGGCCGCAATGAGCAGTTCTTC. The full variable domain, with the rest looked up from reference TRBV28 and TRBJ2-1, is DVKVTQSSRYLVKRTGEKVFLECVQDMDHENMFWYRQDPGLGLRLIYFSYDVKMKEKGDIPEGYSVSREKKERFSLILESASTNQTSMYLCASSLTGGRNEQFFGPGTRLTVL.

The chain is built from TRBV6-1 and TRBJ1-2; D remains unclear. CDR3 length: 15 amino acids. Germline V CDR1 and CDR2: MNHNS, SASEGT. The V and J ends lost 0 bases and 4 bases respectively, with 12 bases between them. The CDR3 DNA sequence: TGTGCCAGCAGTGAAGCTGGCAGCGCCCTCTATGGCTACACCTTC. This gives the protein CASSEAGSALYGYTF.

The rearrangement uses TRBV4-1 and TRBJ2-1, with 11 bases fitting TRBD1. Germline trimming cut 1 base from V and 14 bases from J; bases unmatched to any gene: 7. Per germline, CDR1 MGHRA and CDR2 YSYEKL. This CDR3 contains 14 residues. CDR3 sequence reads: CASSQAPGQGVEFF. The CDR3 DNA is TGCGCCAGCAGCCAAGCCCCGGGACAGGGGGTCGAGTTCTTC.

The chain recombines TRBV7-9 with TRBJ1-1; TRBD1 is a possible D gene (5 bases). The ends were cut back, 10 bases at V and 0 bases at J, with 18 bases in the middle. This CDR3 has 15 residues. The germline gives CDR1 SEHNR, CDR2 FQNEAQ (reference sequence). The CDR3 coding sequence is TGTGCCATCCCCGGGGGATACCCTATGAACACTGAAGCTTTCTTT. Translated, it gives CAIPGGYPMNTEAFF.

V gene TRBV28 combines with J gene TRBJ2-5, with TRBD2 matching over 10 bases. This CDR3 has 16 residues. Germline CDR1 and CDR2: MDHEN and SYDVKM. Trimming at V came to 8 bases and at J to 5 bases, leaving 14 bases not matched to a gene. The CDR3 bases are TGTGCCAGCGGCTTGGAGGCCCTAGCGGGAGAGGAGACCCAGTACTTC. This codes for CASGLEALAGEETQYF.

CDR3 bases: TGTGCCAGCAGCCGGATAGCGGGAGTCACAGATACGCAGTATTTT. Protein product: CASSRIAGVTDTQYF. This rearrangement joins TRBV7-2 to TRBJ2-3, with TRBD2 matching over 9 bases. The CDR3 has 15 amino acids. J lost 2 bases, V lost 5 bases, and 5 bases had no gene match. The germline V gene has CDR1 SGHTA and CDR2 FQGNSA.

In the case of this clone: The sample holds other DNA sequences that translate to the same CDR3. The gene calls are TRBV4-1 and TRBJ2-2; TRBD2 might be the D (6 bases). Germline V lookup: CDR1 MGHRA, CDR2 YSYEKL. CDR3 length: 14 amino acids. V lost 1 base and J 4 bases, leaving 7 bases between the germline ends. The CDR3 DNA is TGCGCCAGCAGCCAAGTCGGGGGCACCGGGGAGCTGTTTTTT. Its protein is CASSQVGGTGELFF.

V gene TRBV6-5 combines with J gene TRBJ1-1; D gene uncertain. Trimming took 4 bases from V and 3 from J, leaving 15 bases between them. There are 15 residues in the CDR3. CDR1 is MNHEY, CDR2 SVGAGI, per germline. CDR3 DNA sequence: TGTGCCAGCAGTTCAGTTTCACCCCGATACACTGAAGCTTTCTTT. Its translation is CASSSVSPRYTEAFF.

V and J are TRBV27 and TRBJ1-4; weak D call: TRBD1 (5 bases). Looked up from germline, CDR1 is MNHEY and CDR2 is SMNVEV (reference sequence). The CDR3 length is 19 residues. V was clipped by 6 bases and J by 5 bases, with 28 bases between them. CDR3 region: CASRTLGQTGPEINEKLFF. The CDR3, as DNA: TGTGCCAGCAGAACGCTCGGCCAAACAGGTCCGGAAATCAATGAAAAACTGTTTTTT.

CDR3: CASSGRTADTEAFF. CDR3 nucleotide sequence: TGCGCCAGCAGCGGGCGGACAGCTGACACTGAAGCTTTCTTT. The gene calls are TRBV5-1 and TRBJ1-1; D is possibly TRBD1 (6 bases). Trimming pared 4 bases from V and 3 bases from J, leaving 13 bases between. The germline V gene has CDR1 SGHRS and CDR2 YFSETQ. The CDR3 loop spans 14 amino acids.

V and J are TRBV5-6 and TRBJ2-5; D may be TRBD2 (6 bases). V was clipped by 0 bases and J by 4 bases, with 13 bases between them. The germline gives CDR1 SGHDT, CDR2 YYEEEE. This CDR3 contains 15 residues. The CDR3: CASSLGGQGGETQYF. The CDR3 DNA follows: TGTGCCAGCAGCTTGGGGGGTCAGGGAGGAGAGACCCAGTACTTC.

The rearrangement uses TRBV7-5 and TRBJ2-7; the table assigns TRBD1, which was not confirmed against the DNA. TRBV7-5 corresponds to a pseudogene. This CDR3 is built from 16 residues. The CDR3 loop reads CVRSSLDRGDSYEQYF. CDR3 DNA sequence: TGTGTCAGAAGCTCCCTTGACAGGGGCGACTCCTACGAGCAGTACTTC.

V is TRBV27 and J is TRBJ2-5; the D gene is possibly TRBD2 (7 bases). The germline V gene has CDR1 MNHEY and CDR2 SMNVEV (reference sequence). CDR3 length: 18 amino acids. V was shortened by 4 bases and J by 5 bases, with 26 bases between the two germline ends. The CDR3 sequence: CASSSLQGLLFPRETQYF. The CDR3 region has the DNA TGTGCCAGCAGTTCTTTACAGGGACTACTGTTTCCAAGGGAGACCCAGTACTTC.

CDR3 nucleotides: TGCAGCGTTGAAATGGCGGGAGTGGGCTACGAGCAGTACTTC. Its protein product is CSVEMAGVGYEQYF. The gene calls are TRBV29-1 and TRBJ2-7, with TRBD2 matching 7 bases. Germline lookup yields CDR1 SQVTM and CDR2 ANQGSEA. V lost 2 bases to trimming and J lost 3 bases; unmatched junction nucleotides: 7. The CDR3 totals 14 residues.

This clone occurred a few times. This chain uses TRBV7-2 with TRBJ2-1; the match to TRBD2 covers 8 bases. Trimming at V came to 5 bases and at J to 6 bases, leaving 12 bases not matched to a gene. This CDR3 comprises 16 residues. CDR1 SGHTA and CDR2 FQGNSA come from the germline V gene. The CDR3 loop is CASSVQPGLVGNEQFF. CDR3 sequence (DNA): TGTGCCAGCAGCGTACAGCCGGGACTAGTAGGCAATGAGCAGTTCTTC.

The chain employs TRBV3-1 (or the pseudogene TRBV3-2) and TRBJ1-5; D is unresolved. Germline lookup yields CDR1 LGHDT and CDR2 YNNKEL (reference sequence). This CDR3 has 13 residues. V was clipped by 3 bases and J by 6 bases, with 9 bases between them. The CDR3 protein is CASSQGDGQPQHF. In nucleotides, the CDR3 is TGTGCCAGCAGCCAGGGAGACGGTCAGCCCCAGCATTTT.

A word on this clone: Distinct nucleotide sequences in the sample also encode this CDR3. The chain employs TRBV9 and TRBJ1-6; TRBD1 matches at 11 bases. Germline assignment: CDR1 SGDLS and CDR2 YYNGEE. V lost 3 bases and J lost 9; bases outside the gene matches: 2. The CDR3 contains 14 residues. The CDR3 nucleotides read TGTGCCAGCAGCGAGGGACAGGGGGTTTCACCCCTCCACTTT. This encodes CASSEGQGVSPLHF.

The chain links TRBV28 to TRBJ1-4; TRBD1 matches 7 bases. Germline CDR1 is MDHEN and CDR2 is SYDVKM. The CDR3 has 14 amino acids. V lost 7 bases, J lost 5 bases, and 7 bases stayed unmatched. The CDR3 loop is CASIPGQPNEKLFF. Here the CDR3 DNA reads TGTGCCAGCATCCCGGGACAGCCAAATGAAAAACTGTTTTTT.

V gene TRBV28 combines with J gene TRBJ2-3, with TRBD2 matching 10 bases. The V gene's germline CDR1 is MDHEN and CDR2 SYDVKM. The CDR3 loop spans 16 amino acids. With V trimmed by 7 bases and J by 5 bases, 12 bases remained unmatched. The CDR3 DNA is TGTGCCAGCACCTCTCGGCTAGCGGGAGAGATAGATACGCAGTATTTT. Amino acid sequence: CASTSRLAGEIDTQYF.